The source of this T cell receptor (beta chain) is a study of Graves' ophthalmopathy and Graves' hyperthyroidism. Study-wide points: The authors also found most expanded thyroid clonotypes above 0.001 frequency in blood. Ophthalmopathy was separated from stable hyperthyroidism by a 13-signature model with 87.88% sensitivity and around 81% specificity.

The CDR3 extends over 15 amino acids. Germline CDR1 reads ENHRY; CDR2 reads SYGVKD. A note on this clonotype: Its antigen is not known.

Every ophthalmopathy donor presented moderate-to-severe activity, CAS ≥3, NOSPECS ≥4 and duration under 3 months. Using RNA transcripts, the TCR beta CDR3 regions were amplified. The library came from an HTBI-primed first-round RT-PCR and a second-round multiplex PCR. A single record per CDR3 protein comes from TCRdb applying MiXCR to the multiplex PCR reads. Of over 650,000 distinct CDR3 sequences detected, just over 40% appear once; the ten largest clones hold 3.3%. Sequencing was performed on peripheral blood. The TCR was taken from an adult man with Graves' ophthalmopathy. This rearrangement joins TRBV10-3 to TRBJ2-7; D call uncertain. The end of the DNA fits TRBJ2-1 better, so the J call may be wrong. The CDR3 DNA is TGTGCCATCAGGCCACAGCTGAGGCACACAGATGAGCAGTTCTTC. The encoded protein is CAIRPQLRHTDEQFF.